This TCR beta chain derives from a study of spatial heterogeneity in lung cancer. The wider study: Beta-chain sequences were consistently detected more often than alpha-chain sequences.

Study observations and caveats: Tracking of tumor mutation counts was seen in expanded intratumoral alpha and beta TCR counts. Tumor T-cell coverage was an estimated 7% or so for alpha and 13% for beta chains.

Via MiXCR, TCRdb re-called the 5' RACE reads, giving one row per CDR3 protein. The sample has about 18,000 distinct CDR3 sequences, around 6.9% seen once. Germline CDR1 reads MNHNS; CDR2 reads SASEGT. Trimming removed 4 bases from V and 3 bases from J; junction bases left unmatched: 2. The length of the CDR3 is 14 residues. Noted time point: sample taken at primary tumor resection. There were 72 donors, all of them untreated patients with early-stage non-small cell lung cancer. Sequencing covered unsorted whole RNA taken from tumor, nontumor lung or frozen PBMC. This clonotype has at least ten counts. Its antigen is currently unknown.

This sequence was found in a female donor with early-stage non-small cell lung cancer. The sample in question was lung tumor tissue, obtained at surgery. The chain carries TRBV6-1 and TRBJ2-3; 9 bases line up with TRBD1. The CDR3, as DNA: TGTGCCAGCAGTGTAGGACAGGGGACAGATACGCAGTATTTT. Its translation is CASSVGQGTDTQYF.